The T cell receptor beta chain described here comes from a study of T-cell reconstitution after alpha-beta-depleted transplantation in children. Per germline, CDR1 MNHEY and CDR2 SVGAGI. The V gene lost 1 base and the J gene lost 6 bases, with 15 bases spanning the gap. CDR3 length: 16 amino acids. The authors prepared the TCRbeta library with unique molecular identifiers. TCRdb re-derived calls from the PCR reads in MiXCR, one entry per CDR3 protein. The table shows 440,000 or so distinct CDR3 sequences, with roughly a tenth occurring only once. The chain uses TRBV6-5 and TRBJ2-2; TRBD2 might be the D (5 bases). This TCR came from a human donor who donated a stem cell graft to a child with acute myeloid leukemia. The source was PBMCs from the stem cell graft donor, collected from the stem cell graft. DNA for the CDR3: TGTGCCAGCAGTTACTGGTTTGAGGGCCCGGCCGGGGAGCTGTTTTTT. As protein: CASSYWFEGPAGELFF.